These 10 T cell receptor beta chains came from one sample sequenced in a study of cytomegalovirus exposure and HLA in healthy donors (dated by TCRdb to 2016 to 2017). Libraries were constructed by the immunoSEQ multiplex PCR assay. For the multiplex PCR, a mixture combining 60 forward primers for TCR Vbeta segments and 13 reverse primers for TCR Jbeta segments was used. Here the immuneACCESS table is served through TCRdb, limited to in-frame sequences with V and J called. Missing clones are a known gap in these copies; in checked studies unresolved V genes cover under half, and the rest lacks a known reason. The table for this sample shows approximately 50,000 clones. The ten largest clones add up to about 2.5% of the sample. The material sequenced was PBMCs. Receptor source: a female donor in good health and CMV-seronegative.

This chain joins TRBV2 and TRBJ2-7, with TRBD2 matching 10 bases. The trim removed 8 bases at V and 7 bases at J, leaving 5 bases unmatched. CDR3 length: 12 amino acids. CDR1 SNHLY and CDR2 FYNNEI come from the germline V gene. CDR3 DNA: TGTGCCAGCGCTAGCGGGAGATGGGAGCAGTACTTC. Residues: CASASGRWEQYF.

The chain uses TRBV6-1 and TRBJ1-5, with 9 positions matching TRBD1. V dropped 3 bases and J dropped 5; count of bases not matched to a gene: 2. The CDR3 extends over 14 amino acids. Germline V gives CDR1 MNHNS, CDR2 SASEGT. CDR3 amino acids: CASSEDRGYQPQHF. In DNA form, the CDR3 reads TGTGCCAGCAGTGAGGACAGGGGATATCAGCCCCAGCATTTT.

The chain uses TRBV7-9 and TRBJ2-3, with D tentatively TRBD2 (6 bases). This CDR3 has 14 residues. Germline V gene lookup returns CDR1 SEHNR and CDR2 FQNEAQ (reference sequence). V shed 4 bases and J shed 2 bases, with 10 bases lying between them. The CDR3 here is CASSSWDSTDTQYF. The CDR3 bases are TGTGCCAGCAGCTCCTGGGACTCCACAGATACGCAGTATTTT.

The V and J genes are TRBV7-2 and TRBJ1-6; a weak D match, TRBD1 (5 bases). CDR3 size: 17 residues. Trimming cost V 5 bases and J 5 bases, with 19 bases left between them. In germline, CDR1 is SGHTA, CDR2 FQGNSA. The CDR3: CASSLRQSLGDNSPLHF. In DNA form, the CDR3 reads TGTGCCAGCAGCCTAAGACAGAGTCTGGGCGATAATTCACCCCTCCACTTT.

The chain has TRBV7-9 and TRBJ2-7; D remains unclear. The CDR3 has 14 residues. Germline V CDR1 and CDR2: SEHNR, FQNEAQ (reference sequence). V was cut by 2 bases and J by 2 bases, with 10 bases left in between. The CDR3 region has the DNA TGTGCCAGCAGCTTATCCGGTCCTGCCTACGAGCAGTACTTC. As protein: CASSLSGPAYEQYF. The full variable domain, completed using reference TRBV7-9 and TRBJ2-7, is DTGVSQNPRHKITKRGQNVTFRCDPISEHNRLYWYRQTLGQGPEFLTYFQNEAQLEKSRLLSDRFSAERPKGSFSTLEIQRTEQGDSAMYLCASSLSGPAYEQYFGPGTRLTVT.

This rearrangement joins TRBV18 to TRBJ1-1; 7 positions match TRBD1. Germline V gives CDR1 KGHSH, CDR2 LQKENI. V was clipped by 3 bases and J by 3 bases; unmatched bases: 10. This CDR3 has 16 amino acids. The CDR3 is CASSPGKGAGDTEAFF. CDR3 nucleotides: TGTGCCAGCTCACCCGGCAAGGGGGCAGGGGACACTGAAGCTTTCTTT.

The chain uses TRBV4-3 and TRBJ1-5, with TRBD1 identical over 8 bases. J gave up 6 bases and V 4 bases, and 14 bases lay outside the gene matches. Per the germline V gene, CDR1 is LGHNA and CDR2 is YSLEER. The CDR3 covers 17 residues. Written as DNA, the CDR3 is TGCGCCAGCAGCCGACGATGGGGGCAGGGGGCAAGTCAGCCCCAGCATTTT. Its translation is CASSRRWGQGASQPQHF.

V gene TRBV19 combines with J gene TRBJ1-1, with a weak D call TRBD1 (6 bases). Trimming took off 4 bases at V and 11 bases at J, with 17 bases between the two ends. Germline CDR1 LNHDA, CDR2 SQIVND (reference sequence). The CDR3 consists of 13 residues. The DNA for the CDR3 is TGTGCCAGTAGTACAAAGGCAGGGGCTATGGCTTTCTTT. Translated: CASSTKAGAMAFF. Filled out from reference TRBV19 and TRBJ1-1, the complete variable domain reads DGGITQSPKYLFRKEGQNVTLSCEQNLNHDAMYWYRQDPGQGLRLIYYSQIVNDFQKGDIAEGYSVSREKKESFPLTVTSAQKNPTAFYLCASSTKAGAMAFFGQGTRLTVV.

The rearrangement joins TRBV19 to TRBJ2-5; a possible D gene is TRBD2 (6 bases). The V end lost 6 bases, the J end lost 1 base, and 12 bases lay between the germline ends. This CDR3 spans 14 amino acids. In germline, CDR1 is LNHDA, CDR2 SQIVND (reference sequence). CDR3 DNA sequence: TGTGCCAGTAGCTCTGACGGGAGCCAAGAGACCCAGTACTTC. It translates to CASSSDGSQETQYF. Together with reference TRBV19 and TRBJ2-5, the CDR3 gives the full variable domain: DGGITQSPKYLFRKEGQNVTLSCEQNLNHDAMYWYRQDPGQGLRLIYYSQIVNDFQKGDIAEGYSVSREKKESFPLTVTSAQKNPTAFYLCASSSDGSQETQYFGPGTRLLVL.

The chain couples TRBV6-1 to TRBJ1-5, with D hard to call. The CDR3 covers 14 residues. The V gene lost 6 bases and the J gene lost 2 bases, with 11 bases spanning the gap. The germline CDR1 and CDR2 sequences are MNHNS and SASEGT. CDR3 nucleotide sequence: TGTGCCAGCAGGTGGGAGCAGGGCAATCAGCCCCAGCATTTT. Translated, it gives CASRWEQGNQPQHF.